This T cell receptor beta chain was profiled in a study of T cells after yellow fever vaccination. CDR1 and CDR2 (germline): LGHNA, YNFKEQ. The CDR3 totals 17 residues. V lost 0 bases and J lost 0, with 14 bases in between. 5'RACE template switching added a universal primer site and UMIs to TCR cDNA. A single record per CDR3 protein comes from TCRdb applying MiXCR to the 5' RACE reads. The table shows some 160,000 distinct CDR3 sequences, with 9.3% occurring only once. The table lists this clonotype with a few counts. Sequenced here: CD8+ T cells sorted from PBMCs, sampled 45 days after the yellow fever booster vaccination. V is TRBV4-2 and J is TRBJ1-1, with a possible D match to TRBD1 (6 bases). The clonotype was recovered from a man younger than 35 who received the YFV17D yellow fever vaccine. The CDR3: CASSQDMGGGMNTEAFF. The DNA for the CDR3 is TGTGCCAGCAGCCAAGATATGGGGGGCGGAATGAACACTGAAGCTTTCTTT.